These 15 T cell receptor beta chains were all obtained from the same sample, sequenced in a study of shared clonotypes between healthy human individuals. Produced via immunoSEQ multiplex PCR; TCRdb's table is partial and in-frame only. The data hold some 630,000 clones, with 72% observed a single time. The sample consisted of memory CD4+ T cells sorted from blood. Indicated subset: CD45RA-negative fraction. Every receptor here comes from a woman between 25 and 40 years old in good health.

The chain links TRBV28 to TRBJ2-3; TRBD2 matches at 9 bases. Germline V gives CDR1 MDHEN, CDR2 SYDVKM. The ends lost 4 bases at V and 3 bases at J; junction bases unmatched: 5. The CDR3 is made up of 15 amino acids. CDR3 DNA sequence: TGTGCCAGCAGTTCGCTAGCGGGAAGTACAGATACGCAGTATTTT. Amino acids: CASSSLAGSTDTQYF.

Concerning this clone itself: This CDR3 is also generated by other DNA sequences in the sample. The chain is built from TRBV5-1 and TRBJ1-1; D is ambiguous. The germline CDR1 and CDR2 sequences are SGHRS and YFSETQ. The CDR3 has 14 amino acids. Trimming removed 0 bases from V and 4 bases from J, with 10 bases in between. The CDR3: CASSLGTVGTEAFF. CDR3 nucleotide sequence: TGCGCCAGCAGCTTGGGTACAGTTGGCACTGAAGCTTTCTTT.

This sequence joins TRBV10-3 and TRBJ1-3; D is ambiguous. Trimming cost V 6 bases and J 0 bases, with 6 bases left between them. This CDR3 comprises 13 residues. In germline, CDR1 is ENHRY, CDR2 SYGVKD. CDR3 amino acids: CAIRAPSGNTIYF. The CDR3 nucleotides are TGTGCCATCAGAGCCCCCTCTGGAAACACCATATATTTT.

The chain joins TRBV7-2 to TRBJ1-2; tentatively, D is TRBD1 (5 bases). The CDR3 has 13 amino acids. CDR1 is SGHTA, CDR2 FQGNSA, per germline. The V and J ends lost 5 bases and 2 bases respectively, with 9 bases between them. The CDR3 sequence: CASSPGLNYGYTF. In DNA form, the CDR3 reads TGTGCCAGCAGCCCGGGACTAAACTATGGCTACACCTTC.

The chain joins TRBV18 to TRBJ2-7, with D possibly matching TRBD1 (5 bases). There are 14 residues in the CDR3. Germline lookup yields CDR1 KGHSH and CDR2 LQKENI. Trimming shortened V by 6 bases and J by 2 bases, and 14 bases separated the two germline ends. The CDR3 DNA follows: TGTGCCAGCTCCCCCAGGGTTATCGCCTACGAGCAGTACTTC. Protein product: CASSPRVIAYEQYF.

The chain carries TRBV7-2 and TRBJ2-5; TRBD2 matches at 9 bases. The trim removed 5 bases at V and 7 bases at J, leaving 14 bases unmatched. Germline V lookup: CDR1 SGHTA, CDR2 FQGNSA. The CDR3 length is 16 residues. The CDR3 reads CASSAPVAGVDGTQYF. The CDR3 DNA reads as TGTGCCAGCAGCGCCCCCGTAGCGGGAGTCGATGGGACCCAGTACTTC.

Points on this clone: This may arise from a read error, as a much more abundant clone is one base away. The rearrangement links TRBV9 to TRBJ2-5, with TRBD2 matching 11 bases. CDR3 length: 15 residues. Germline assignment: CDR1 SGDLS and CDR2 YYNGEE. With 3 bases clipped from V and 1 base from J, the junction kept 2 bases outside the gene matches. The CDR3 sequence: CASSAGTSGQETQYF. In DNA, the CDR3 is TGTGCCAGCAGCGCCGGGACTAGCGGCCAAGAGACCCAGTACTTC.

V and J are TRBV29-1 and TRBJ2-2; D is possibly TRBD2 (6 bases). V lost 7 bases to trimming and J lost 3 bases, with 9 bases between them. The germline CDR1 and CDR2 sequences are SQVTM and ANQGSEA. The CDR3 has 12 residues. In nucleotides, the CDR3 is TGCAGCGCCTGGAGGGACACCGGGGAGCTGTTTTTT. It yields the protein CSAWRDTGELFF.

The table lists this clone with a few counts. This chain uses TRBV19 with TRBJ1-1, with D tentatively TRBD1 (5 bases). The germline V gene has CDR1 LNHDA and CDR2 SQIVND (reference sequence). V was clipped by 5 bases and J by 5 bases, with 12 bases between them. CDR3 size: 13 residues. The CDR3 region has the DNA TGTGCCAGTAGTCGCAGCAGGGCAACTGAAGCTTTCTTT. Amino acid sequence: CASSRSRATEAFF.

V is TRBV7-2 and J is TRBJ2-7, with D hard to call. The CDR3 is 14 residues long. The germline V gene encodes CDR1 SGHTA and CDR2 FQGNSA. V lost 4 bases and J lost 5, with 15 bases in between. CDR3 bases: TGTGCCAGCAGCTCGTATGGGTCGGATAACGAGCAGTACTTC. It translates to CASSSYGSDNEQYF.

The chain employs TRBV10-2 and TRBJ2-1, with 12 bases lining up with TRBD2. The CDR3 is made up of 15 amino acids. Unmatched junction bases numbered 6, after V lost 8 bases and J lost 4 bases. Germline assignment: CDR1 WSHSY and CDR2 SAAADI. The CDR3 is CASSGLAGPYNEQFF. The CDR3 DNA reads as TGCGCCAGCTCGGGACTAGCGGGCCCATACAATGAGCAGTTCTTC.

V gene TRBV4-1 combines with J gene TRBJ1-1; D might be TRBD1 (6 bases). This CDR3 comprises 17 residues. Germline V lookup: CDR1 MGHRA, CDR2 YSYEKL. V lost 1 base to trimming and J lost 1 base, with 16 bases between them. In DNA, the CDR3 is TGCGCCAGCAGCCAAGGGTTTGGGGGACAATCGAACACTGAAGCTTTCTTT. Translation: CASSQGFGGQSNTEAFF.

The chain is built from TRBV27 and TRBJ2-7, with a possible D match to TRBD2 (6 bases). The CDR3 consists of 15 residues. Trimming took 0 bases from V and 2 from J, leaving 11 bases between them. CDR1 is MNHEY and CDR2 is SMNVEV in the germline V gene (reference sequence). CDR3 sequence: CASSLSLAETYEQYF. The CDR3 coding sequence is TGTGCCAGCAGTTTATCGTTAGCGGAAACCTACGAGCAGTACTTC.

The CDR3 region is CASIPGQATNNEQFF. In nucleotides, the CDR3 is TGTGCCAGCATCCCCGGACAGGCTACAAACAATGAGCAGTTCTTC. V usage is TRBV28 and J usage is TRBJ2-1; 7 bases are shared with TRBD1. The V gene end was trimmed by 7 bases and the J gene end by 5 bases; junction bases not matched to a gene: 11. Germline CDR1 MDHEN, CDR2 SYDVKM. The CDR3 sequence is 15 residues long.

This clone has at least ten counts. The V gene is TRBV7-6, the J gene TRBJ1-1; D gene ambiguous. The germline V gene has CDR1 SGHVS and CDR2 FNYEAQ. Trimming took off 6 bases at V and 1 base at J, with 6 bases between the two ends. The CDR3 length is 12 residues. In nucleotides, the CDR3 is TGTGCCAGCAGTTCACCGAACACTGAAGCTTTCTTT. Translation gives CASSSPNTEAFF. Full variable domain (missing parts from reference TRBV7-6 and TRBJ1-1): GAGVSQSPRYKVTKRGQDVALRCDPISGHVSLYWYRQALGQGPEFLTYFNYEAQQDKSGLPNDRFSAERPEGSISTLTIQRTEQRDSAMYRCASSSPNTEAFFGQGTRLTVV.